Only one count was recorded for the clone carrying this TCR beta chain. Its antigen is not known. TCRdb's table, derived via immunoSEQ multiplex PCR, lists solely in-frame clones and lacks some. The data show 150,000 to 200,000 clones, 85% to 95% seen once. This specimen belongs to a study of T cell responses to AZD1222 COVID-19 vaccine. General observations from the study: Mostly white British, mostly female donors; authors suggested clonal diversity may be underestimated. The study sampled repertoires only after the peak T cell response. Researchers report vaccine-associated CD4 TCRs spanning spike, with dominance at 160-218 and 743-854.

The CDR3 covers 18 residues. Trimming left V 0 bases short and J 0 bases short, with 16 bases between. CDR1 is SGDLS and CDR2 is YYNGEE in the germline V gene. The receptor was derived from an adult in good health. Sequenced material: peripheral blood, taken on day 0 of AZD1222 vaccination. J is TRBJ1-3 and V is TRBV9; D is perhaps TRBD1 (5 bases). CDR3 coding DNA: TGTGCCAGCAGCGTAGAGTCGTCGGGGGTTCTCTCTGGAAACACCATATATTTT. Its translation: CASSVESSGVLSGNTIYF.